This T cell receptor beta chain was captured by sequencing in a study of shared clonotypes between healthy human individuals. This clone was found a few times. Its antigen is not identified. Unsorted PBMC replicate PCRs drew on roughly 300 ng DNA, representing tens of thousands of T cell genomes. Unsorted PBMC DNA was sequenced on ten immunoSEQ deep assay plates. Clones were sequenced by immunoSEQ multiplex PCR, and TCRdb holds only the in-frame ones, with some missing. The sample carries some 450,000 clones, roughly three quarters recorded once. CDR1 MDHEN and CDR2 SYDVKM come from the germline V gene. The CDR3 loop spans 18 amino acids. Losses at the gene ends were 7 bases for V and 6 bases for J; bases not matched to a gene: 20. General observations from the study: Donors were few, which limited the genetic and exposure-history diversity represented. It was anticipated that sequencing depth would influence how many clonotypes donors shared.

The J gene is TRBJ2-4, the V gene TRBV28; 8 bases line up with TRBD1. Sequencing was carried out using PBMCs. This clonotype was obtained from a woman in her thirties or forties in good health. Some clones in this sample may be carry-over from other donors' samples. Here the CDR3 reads CASNPIGQGGIGLNIQYF. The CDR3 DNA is TGTGCCAGCAACCCTATAGGACAGGGTGGTATTGGTTTAAACATTCAGTACTTC. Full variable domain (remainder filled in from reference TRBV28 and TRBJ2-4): DVKVTQSSRYLVKRTGEKVFLECVQDMDHENMFWYRQDPGLGLRLIYFSYDVKMKEKGDIPEGYSVSREKKERFSLILESASTNQTSMYLCASNPIGQGGIGLNIQYFGAGTRLSVL.